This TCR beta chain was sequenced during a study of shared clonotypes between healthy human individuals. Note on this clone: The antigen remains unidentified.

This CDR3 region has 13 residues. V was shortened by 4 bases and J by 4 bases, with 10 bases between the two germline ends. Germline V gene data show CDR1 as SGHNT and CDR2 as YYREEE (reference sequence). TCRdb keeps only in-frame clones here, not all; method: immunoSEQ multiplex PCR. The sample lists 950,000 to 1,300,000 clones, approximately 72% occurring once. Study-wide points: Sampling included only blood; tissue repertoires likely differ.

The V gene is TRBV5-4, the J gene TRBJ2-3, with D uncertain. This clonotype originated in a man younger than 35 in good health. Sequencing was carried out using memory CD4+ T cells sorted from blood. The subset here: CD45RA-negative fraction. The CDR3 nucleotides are TGTGCCAGCAGCCTTAGGAGTTCAGATACGCAGTATTTT. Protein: CASSLRSSDTQYF.